These T cell receptor beta chains were read from a single sample in a study of cytomegalovirus exposure and HLA in healthy donors. Here immunoSEQ multiplex PCR was the method, and the copy in TCRdb shows in-frame clones only, minus some. This sample contains some 40,000 clones. The sequenced sample consisted of PBMCs. Receptor source: a human donor in good health. Both conserved end residues are part of each CDR3. D genes are given only for firm matches. Some rows mark clone size as missing; the rest say once, few, many or name a class of expanded clone.

clone_size j_call d_call v_call cdr3_aa cdr3_nt
NA TRBJ2-7 TRBD1 TRBV27 CASGLQGASYEQYF TGTGCCAGCGGGTTGCAGGGGGCTTCCTACGAGCAGTACTTC
NA TRBJ1-5 NA TRBV5-5 CASSLAHGPDQPQHF TGTGCCAGCAGCTTGGCCCACGGTCCGGATCAGCCCCAGCATTTT
NA TRBJ1-5 TRBD1 TRBV2 CASSLRQGNSNQPQHF TGTGCCAGCAGTTTAAGACAGGGTAATAGCAATCAGCCCCAGCATTTT
NA TRBJ1-1 NA TRBV27 CASSLMGRGSQREAFF TGTGCCAGCAGTTTAATGGGCAGGGGAAGTCAGCGGGAAGCTTTCTTT
NA TRBJ2-7 TRBD2 TRBV7-8 CASSLGDYYEQYF TGTGCCAGCAGCTTAGGGGACTACTACGAGCAGTACTTC
NA TRBJ2-6 NA TRBV19 CASSIDTGSGANVLTF TGTGCCAGTAGTATAGACACAGGCTCTGGGGCCAACGTCCTGACTTTC
NA TRBJ2-7 NA TRBV29-1 CSVEVTGRTDLSYEQYF TGCAGCGTTGAAGTCACAGGGCGAACCGACCTCTCCTACGAGCAGTACTTC
NA TRBJ2-1 NA TRBV5-6 CASSLEPTPNEQFF TGTGCCAGCAGCTTGGAGCCAACCCCTAATGAGCAGTTCTTC
NA TRBJ1-1 TRBD1 TRBV18 CASSPTGTNTEAFF TGTGCCAGCTCACCGACAGGGACGAACACTGAAGCTTTCTTT
NA TRBJ1-6 NA TRBV28 CASSLTGLGNSPLHF TGTGCCAGCAGTTTAACAGGTTTGGGAAATTCACCCCTCCACTTT
NA TRBJ1-6 NA TRBV5-6 CASSLVGRGSPLHF TGTGCCAGCAGCTTGGTGGGGAGAGGGTCACCCCTCCACTTT
NA TRBJ2-7 NA TRBV7-8 CASTPRGKVYEQYF TGTGCCAGCACCCCCAGGGGAAAGGTCTACGAGCAGTACTTC
NA TRBJ2-2 TRBD2 TRBV19 CASTKRLGLAGDMNTGELFF TGTGCCAGTACTAAAAGGCTGGGACTAGCGGGAGACATGAACACCGGGGAGCTGTTTTTT
NA TRBJ2-7 NA TRBV18 CASSPGMGRQGEQYF TGTGCCAGCTCACCTGGTATGGGGCGGCAGGGCGAGCAGTACTTC
NA TRBJ2-7 NA TRBV7-9 CASSWGLTGAGEQYF TGTGCCAGCAGCTGGGGTCTTACAGGGGCGGGAGAGCAGTACTTC
NA TRBJ1-5 TRBD1 TRBV7-6 CASSLSGGGQPQHF TGTGCCAGCAGCTTATCAGGGGGCGGTCAGCCCCAGCATTTT
NA TRBJ2-5 TRBD1 TRBV7-9 CASSFRDRNQENQYF TGTGCCAGCAGCTTTCGGGACAGAAACCAAGAGAACCAGTACTTC
NA TRBJ1-1 NA TRBV5-4 CASSPTTGGVEDFF TGTGCCAGCAGCCCGACTACTGGGGGGGTTGAAGATTTCTTT
NA TRBJ1-6 TRBD1 TRBV4-1 CASRPDRGYSPLHF TGCGCCAGCAGGCCCGACAGGGGTTACTCACCCCTCCACTTT
NA TRBJ2-7 NA TRBV7-3 CASSLGPQGAYEQYF TGTGCCAGCAGCTTAGGTCCCCAAGGGGCCTACGAGCAGTACTTC
NA TRBJ1-2 NA TRBV30 CAWSKLGGSGLGYTF TGTGCCTGGAGTAAATTGGGCGGGAGTGGGCTCGGCTACACCTTC
NA TRBJ2-1 NA TRBV16 CASSQSGGNEQFF TGTGCCAGCAGCCAATCAGGCGGGAATGAGCAGTTCTTC
NA TRBJ2-7 TRBD1 TRBV6-5 CASSRDRGLDEQYF TGTGCCAGCAGTCGGGACAGGGGGCTCGACGAGCAATACTTC
NA TRBJ1-2 TRBD1 TRBV5-5 CASSSLTGDGYTF TGTGCCAGCAGCTCACTGACAGGGGATGGCTACACCTTC
NA TRBJ1-5 TRBD1 TRBV15 CATSRTQGGGSQPQHF TGTGCCACCAGCAGGACTCAGGGGGGCGGCAGTCAGCCCCAGCATTTT
NA TRBJ1-1 NA TRBV19 CASSIRVNTEAFF TGTGCCAGTAGTATCCGGGTGAACACTGAAGCTTTCTTT
NA TRBJ1-2 TRBD1 TRBV6-1 CASSDNRGQGGYTF TGTGCCAGCAGTGATAACAGGGGGCAGGGTGGCTACACCTTC
NA TRBJ1-1 NA TRBV4-2 CASSPDPAGEAFF TGTGCCAGCAGCCCTGATCCTGCGGGTGAAGCTTTCTTT
NA TRBJ1-5 NA TRBV10-1 CADLGGLGNQPQHF TGCGCCGACCTCGGGGGATTAGGCAATCAGCCCCAGCATTTT
medium-sized TRBJ1-1 TRBD1 TRBV19 CASSIVPLGQLNTEAFF TGTGCCAGTAGTATAGTTCCTCTGGGACAGTTGAACACTGAAGCTTTCTTT
NA TRBJ1-1 NA TRBV4-1 CASSLPGQNTEAFF TGCGCCAGCTCCCTTCCGGGACAAAACACTGAAGCTTTCTTT
NA TRBJ1-4 NA TRBV5-1 CASSLQQASTNEKLFF TGCGCCAGCAGCTTACAACAGGCTTCAACTAATGAAAAACTGTTTTTT
NA TRBJ2-1 NA TRBV2 CASKPTTYNEQFF TGTGCCAGCAAGCCCACCACCTACAATGAGCAGTTCTTC
NA TRBJ2-1 TRBD1 TRBV5-1 CASSPRQGADNEQFF TGCGCCAGCAGCCCGAGACAGGGGGCCGACAATGAGCAGTTCTTC
NA TRBJ1-5 NA TRBV7-6 CASSLSISNQPQHF TGTGCCAGCAGCTTATCTATCAGCAATCAGCCCCAGCATTTT
NA TRBJ1-5 TRBD1 TRBV5-6 CASSGGQGGSNQPQHF TGTGCCAGCAGCGGGGGACAGGGGGGGTCCAATCAGCCCCAGCATTTT
NA TRBJ2-3 TRBD2 TRBV19 CASSPLLERGGTDTQYF TGTGCCAGTAGTCCCCTCCTAGAGCGGGGGGGCACAGATACGCAGTATTTT
NA TRBJ1-1 NA TRBV2 CASSERWGGHEAFF TGTGCCAGCAGTGAGAGGTGGGGGGGCCATGAAGCTTTCTTT
NA TRBJ2-7 NA TRBV7-2 CASSPYSGVYEQYF TGTGCCAGCAGCCCGTATTCCGGGGTCTACGAGCAGTACTTC
NA TRBJ1-3 NA TRBV6-5 CASSYQGGISGNTIYF TGTGCCAGCAGTTACCAAGGGGGAATAAGTGGAAACACCATATATTTT
NA TRBJ2-1 TRBD2 TRBV19 CASSTYPIASGGQSEQFF TGTGCCAGTAGTACCTATCCGATTGCTAGCGGGGGACAAAGTGAGCAGTTCTTC
NA TRBJ1-5 NA TRBV5-6 CASSSGRAGQPQHF TGTGCCAGCAGTTCCGGCAGGGCTGGTCAGCCCCAGCATTTT
NA TRBJ1-1 NA TRBV5-1 CASSLNAGAPNTEAFF TGCGCCAGCAGCTTAAACGCAGGGGCCCCGAACACTGAAGCTTTCTTT
NA TRBJ1-5 NA TRBV13 CASNLGGANQPQHF TGTGCCAGCAACCTGGGGGGGGCGAATCAGCCCCAGCATTTT
NA TRBJ2-7 TRBD1 TRBV27 CASSSTDRAYEQYF TGTGCCAGCAGTTCCACCGACAGGGCCTACGAGCAGTACTTC
NA TRBJ1-1 NA TRBV28 CASPPSGQPVDTEAFF TGTGCCAGTCCGCCCTCCGGACAGCCGGTGGACACTGAAGCTTTCTTT
NA TRBJ1-2 NA TRBV28 CASIPGGGFYGYTF TGTGCCAGCATCCCCGGGGGGGGCTTCTATGGCTACACCTTC
NA TRBJ1-2 NA TRBV19 CASRMDSQSNYGYTF TGTGCCAGTAGGATGGACAGCCAATCTAACTATGGCTACACCTTC
NA TRBJ1-2 TRBD1 TRBV9 CASSVSTGYGYTF TGTGCCAGCAGCGTTTCGACAGGGTATGGCTACACCTTC
NA TRBJ2-5 TRBD1 TRBV9 CASSRTGREETQYF TGTGCCAGCTCGCGGACAGGGAGAGAAGAGACCCAGTACTTC